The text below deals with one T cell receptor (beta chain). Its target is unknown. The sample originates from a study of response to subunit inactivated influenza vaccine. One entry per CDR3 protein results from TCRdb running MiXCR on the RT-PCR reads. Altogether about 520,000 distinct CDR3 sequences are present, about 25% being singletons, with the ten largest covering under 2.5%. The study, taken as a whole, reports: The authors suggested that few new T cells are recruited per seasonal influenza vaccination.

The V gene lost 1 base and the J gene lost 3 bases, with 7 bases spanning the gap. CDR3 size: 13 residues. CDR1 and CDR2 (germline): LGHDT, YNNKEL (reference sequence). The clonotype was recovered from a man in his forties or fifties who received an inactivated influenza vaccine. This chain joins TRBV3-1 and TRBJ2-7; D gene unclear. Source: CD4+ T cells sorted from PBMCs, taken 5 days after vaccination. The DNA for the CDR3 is TGTGCCAGCAGCCAAGTGGGAATCTACGAGCAGTACTTC. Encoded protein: CASSQVGIYEQYF.